What follows are 25 T cell receptor beta chains derived from one specimen sequenced in a study of T cells in women clearing cervical HPV infection. Clones were sequenced by immunoSEQ multiplex PCR, and TCRdb holds only the in-frame ones, with some missing. Recorded for this sample: tens of thousands of clones. The sample taken for sequencing was blood buffy coat. Receptors were obtained from a woman between 18 and 69 years old with a cervical HPV16 infection that either progressed to CIN3+ or cleared (not recorded which).

As concerns this clone: The read halts 3 residues ahead of the CDR3 end, with the missing end drawn from the germline J gene. This specimen includes other DNA sequences encoding the same CDR3. The chain combines TRBV28 with TRBJ2-1; possibly TRBD1 for D (6 bases). This CDR3 spans 14 amino acids. Germline-derived CDR1 and CDR2 are MDHEN and SYDVKM. V was clipped by 6 bases and J by 8 bases, with 17 bases between them. The DNA read from the CDR3 is TGTGCCAGCAGCACCCTAGGGGGTGACGATGAG. As protein: CASSTLGGDDE. The entire CDR3 sequence reads CASSTLGGDDEQFF. The variable domain in full, completed from reference TRBV28 and TRBJ2-1, reads DVKVTQSSRYLVKRTGEKVFLECVQDMDHENMFWYRQDPGLGLRLIYFSYDVKMKEKGDIPEGYSVSREKKERFSLILESASTNQTSMYLCASSTLGGDDEQFFGPGTRLTVL.

Points on this clone: The read halts 3 residues ahead of the CDR3 end, with the missing end drawn from the germline J gene. This rearrangement joins TRBV20-1 to TRBJ2-7; TRBD2 agrees at 9 bases. The V gene end was trimmed by 6 bases and the J gene end by 6 bases; junction bases not matched to a gene: 12. Germline V gene lookup returns CDR1 DFQATT and CDR2 SNEGSKA (reference sequence). CDR3 length: 14 amino acids. CDR3 in amino acids: CSARVGGGATEQYF. CDR3 bases read: TGCAGTGCCCGAGTAGGCGGGGGGGCCACCGAG.

As for this clone: The read terminates 3 residues ahead of where the CDR3 ends, so the germline J gene completes it. The chain has TRBV19 and TRBJ1-4, with unresolved D. The germline V gene encodes CDR1 LNHDA and CDR2 SQIVND (reference sequence). CDR3 size: 15 residues. The CDR3 region is CASSIDTAYNSPLFF. The DNA read from the CDR3 is TGTGCCAGTAGTATAGACACAGCTTATAATTCACCA. Full variable domain (missing parts from reference TRBV19 and TRBJ1-4): DGGITQSPKYLFRKEGQNVTLSCEQNLNHDAMYWYRQDPGQGLRLIYYSQIVNDFQKGDIAEGYSVSREKKESFPLTVTSAQKNPTAFYLCASSIDTAYNSPLFFGSGTQLSVL.

In the case of this clone: The read terminates 3 residues ahead of where the CDR3 ends, so the germline J gene completes it. The chain couples TRBV20-1 to TRBJ2-1; 12 bases match TRBD1. This CDR3 region has 15 residues. Losses at the gene ends were 2 bases for V and 7 bases for J; bases not matched to a gene: 6. Germline assignment: CDR1 DFQATT and CDR2 SNEGSKA (reference sequence). The covered CDR3 bases are TGCAGTGCTAGACCGGGACAGGGGGCTTGGAATGAG. Its protein is CSARPGQGAWNE. Given in full, the CDR3 is CSARPGQGAWNEQFF.

Details on this clone: Read data end 3 residues before the CDR3 end; the end is taken from the germline J gene. The chain links TRBV6-4 to TRBJ1-1; 7 bases agree with TRBD1. V lost 0 bases and J lost 4; bases outside the gene matches: 8. CDR3 size: 16 residues. Germline CDR1 is MRHNA and CDR2 is SNTAGT. CDR3 bases read: TGTGCCAGCAGTGACTCCGGGTACAGGGGTGGCACTGAA. The encoded protein is CASSDSGYRGGTE. The CDR3 in its entirety is CASSDSGYRGGTEAFF.

As for this clone: The CDR3 end lies 3 residues beyond the end of the read and is filled in from the germline J gene. The rearrangement links TRBV7-9 to TRBJ2-7, with a weak D call TRBD1 (6 bases). V dropped 6 bases and J dropped 2 bases, with 11 bases sitting between them. Germline V gives CDR1 SEHNR, CDR2 FQNEAQ (reference sequence). The length of the CDR3 is 13 residues. Partial CDR3 DNA: TGTGCCAGCAGTCCACAGGGAACCTACGAG. This encodes CASSPQGTYE. The CDR3 in full is CASSPQGTYEQYF.

A remark on this clone: Sequencing ends 3 residues short of the CDR3 end; the germline J gene provides the rest. The chain combines TRBV5-6 with TRBJ2-1; 9 bases are a match to TRBD1. This CDR3 comprises 15 residues. Germline V lookup: CDR1 SGHDT, CDR2 YYEEEE. Trimming cost V 4 bases and J 4 bases; bases outside gene matches: 6. The CDR3 spells CASSRGQGPYNEQFF. Incomplete CDR3 DNA: TGTGCCAGCAGCAGGGGACAGGGACCTTACAATGAG.

The CDR3 DNA, read in part, is TGCGCCAGCAGCCAAGCTCCGAGCTATAGCAATCAGCCC. It encodes CASSQAPSYSNQP. The complete CDR3 protein is CASSQAPSYSNQPQHF. The chain employs TRBV4-1 and TRBJ1-5, with D unresolved. The CDR3 is cut off 3 residues early in the read; its end comes from the germline J gene. The CDR3 is 16 residues long. Trimming stripped 1 base from V and 0 bases from J, with 10 bases between. CDR1 and CDR2 (germline): MGHRA, YSYEKL.

Comment on this clone: The CDR3 end lies 3 residues beyond the end of the read and is filled in from the germline J gene. The J gene is TRBJ2-4, the V gene TRBV19; D gene uncertain. V was trimmed by 0 bases and J by 0 bases, leaving 6 bases between them. The length of the CDR3 is 15 residues. CDR1 is LNHDA and CDR2 is SQIVND in the germline V gene (reference sequence). The CDR3 DNA, read in part, is TGTGCCAGTAGTATAGATGGGCTAGCCAAAAACATT. This encodes CASSIDGLAKNI. The entire CDR3 protein reads CASSIDGLAKNIQYF.

CDR3 sequence reads: CAWDRGTDTQYF. Partial CDR3 DNA: TGTGCCTGGGACAGGGGTACAGATACG. The V gene is TRBV30, the J gene TRBJ2-3, with TRBD1 identical over 8 bases. The read terminates 3 residues before the CDR3 end, so the remaining end is supplied by the germline J gene. With V trimmed by 5 bases and J by 3 bases, 1 base remained unmatched. CDR3 length: 12 residues. Germline lookup yields CDR1 GTSNPN and CDR2 SVGIG (reference sequence).

This clone ranks as medium-sized in terms of frequency. The read falls 3 residues short of the CDR3 end, and the missing part is taken from the germline J gene. The V and J genes are TRBV6-2 or TRBV6-3 and TRBJ2-5; perhaps TRBD1 as D (5 bases). V was shortened by 7 bases and J by 1 base, with 10 bases between the two germline ends. CDR1 and CDR2 (germline): MNHEY, SVGEGT. The CDR3 is made up of 13 amino acids. CDR3 DNA, as far as it was read: TGTGCCAGCACCGACAGTCCCCAAGAGACC. It translates to CASTDSPQET. The entire CDR3 protein reads CASTDSPQETQYF.

Its frequency marks this clone as medium-sized. The sequenced fragment ends 3 residues before the CDR3 boundary, so the rest is inferred from the germline J gene. This rearrangement joins TRBV18 to TRBJ1-4, with 8 bases matching TRBD1. With 1 base clipped from V and 4 bases from J, the junction kept 5 bases outside the gene matches. The germline CDR1 and CDR2 sequences are KGHSH and LQKENI. The CDR3 is 16 residues long. CDR3 bases read: TGTGCCAGCTCACCACTAGCAGGACAGGGTAATGAAAAA. It codes for CASSPLAGQGNEK. Given in full, the CDR3 is CASSPLAGQGNEKLFF.

About this clone: Read data end 3 residues before the CDR3 end; the end is taken from the germline J gene. V usage is TRBV15 and J usage is TRBJ1-2; possibly TRBD1 for D (6 bases). There are 13 residues in the CDR3. Germline lookup yields CDR1 LNHNV and CDR2 YYDKDF (reference sequence). The CDR3 is CATSRAGVRGYTF. CDR3 DNA, as far as it was read: TGTGCCACCAGCAGAGCAGGGGTGAGAGGC.

Comment on this clone: The CDR3 extends 3 residues past the end of the read, so its final part is completed from the germline J gene. The chain uses TRBV18 and TRBJ1-4, with TRBD1 as a possible D gene (6 bases). The CDR3 totals 14 residues. Deletions cut 3 bases from V and 8 bases from J, with 13 bases between. Per germline, CDR1 KGHSH and CDR2 LQKENI. CDR3 DNA, as far as it was read: TGTGCCAGCTCACCGGGGACTAGGGGGGAAAAA. It codes for CASSPGTRGEK. The full CDR3 protein is CASSPGTRGEKLFF.

Remarks on this clone: The read ends 3 residues early relative to the CDR3; the germline J gene fills the gap. This rearrangement joins TRBV7-9 to TRBJ1-2; D perhaps matches TRBD1 (6 bases). The germline V gene encodes CDR1 SEHNR and CDR2 FQNEAQ (reference sequence). The CDR3 extends over 13 amino acids. The CDR3 sequence is CASSLVSGGQYTF. The CDR3 DNA, read in part, is TGTGCCAGCAGCTTAGTGTCCGGGGGGCAA.

Remarks on this clone: Sequencing ends 3 residues short of the CDR3 end; the germline J gene provides the rest. V usage is TRBV15 and J usage is TRBJ2-5, with 7 bases aligning to TRBD2. The CDR3 is made up of 16 amino acids. The germline V gene encodes CDR1 LNHNV and CDR2 YYDKDF (reference sequence). Trimming at V came to 0 bases and at J to 5 bases, leaving 9 bases not matched to a gene. The DNA read from the CDR3 is TGTGCCACCAGCAGAGAGGGGACTACCCCGTTGGAGACC. Translating it yields CATSREGTTPLET. The entire CDR3 protein reads CATSREGTTPLETQYF.

As concerns this clone: The CDR3 end falls 3 residues outside the read, so it is completed with the germline J gene. The V call is TRBV14, the J call TRBJ1-6, with 11 nucleotides matching TRBD1. The V gene's germline CDR1 is SGHDN and CDR2 FVKESK. V lost 2 bases to trimming and J lost 7 bases; unmatched junction nucleotides: 10. CDR3 size: 18 residues. CDR3 loop: CASSQTTFGTGGNSPLHF. The CDR3 bases that were read are TGTGCCAGCAGCCAAACCACCTTTGGGACAGGGGGAAATTCACCC.

This clone is identified as medium-sized from frequency. Read coverage stops 3 residues before the CDR3 terminus; the germline J gene supplies the remainder. The V and J genes are TRBV19 and TRBJ2-5; 11 bases align to TRBD2. The CDR3 is made up of 16 amino acids. The V gene's germline CDR1 is LNHDA and CDR2 SQIVND (reference sequence). V was pared by 3 bases and J by 1 base, with 4 bases of the junction left unmatched. The CDR3 region is CASSMGLAEFQETQYF. The sequenced CDR3 bases are TGTGCCAGTAGTATGGGACTAGCGGAGTTCCAAGAGACC.

Concerning this clone: The read gets to within 3 residues of the CDR3 end, and the germline J gene fills in the rest. The gene calls are TRBV6-1 and TRBJ2-3, with 12 positions matching TRBD2. The CDR3 length is 17 residues. Germline CDR1 is MNHNS and CDR2 is SASEGT. Incomplete CDR3 DNA: TGTGCCAGCAGTGAAAGCCTAGCGGGGGGGGACCAAGAGACG. Protein sequence: CASSESLAGGDQET. The entire CDR3 protein is CASSESLAGGDQETQYF.

On this clone: The CDR3 end lies 3 residues beyond the end of the read and is filled in from the germline J gene. V usage is TRBV20-1 and J usage is TRBJ1-6, with TRBD1 as a possible D gene (5 bases). CDR1 DFQATT and CDR2 SNEGSKA come from the germline V gene (reference sequence). There are 16 residues in the CDR3. V dropped 0 bases and J dropped 9 bases, with 18 bases sitting between them. The CDR3 sequence: CSARDAFSDGGSPLHF. Incomplete CDR3 DNA: TGCAGTGCTAGAGATGCATTCTCCGACGGGGGTTCACCC.

Note on this clone: With the read ending 3 residues before the CDR3 end, the germline J gene is used to fill in that end. The genes are TRBV15 and TRBJ2-5; 7 bases are shared with TRBD1. Per the germline V gene, CDR1 is LNHNV and CDR2 is YYDKDF (reference sequence). This CDR3 is 16 amino acids long. J was trimmed by 2 bases and V by 6 bases; bases with no gene match: 12. The CDR3 protein is CATRGNRDRDQETQYF. The covered CDR3 bases are TGTGCCACCAGGGGCAACCGGGACAGAGATCAAGAGACC.

Concerning this clone itself: The read ends 3 residues early relative to the CDR3; the germline J gene fills the gap. The rearrangement links TRBV5-1 to TRBJ2-1; D remains ambiguous. The CDR3 loop spans 14 amino acids. The germline gives CDR1 SGHRS, CDR2 YFSETQ. The V gene lost 2 bases and the J gene lost 2 bases, with 8 bases spanning the gap. CDR3 region: CASSLTATYNEQFF. The covered CDR3 bases are TGCGCCAGCAGCTTAACAGCTACCTACAATGAG.

Concerning this clone: The sequenced fragment ends 3 residues before the CDR3 boundary, so the rest is inferred from the germline J gene. J is TRBJ1-5 and V is TRBV5-1; possibly TRBD1 for D (5 bases). V shed 0 bases and J shed 3 bases, with 13 bases lying between them. Germline lookup yields CDR1 SGHRS and CDR2 YFSETQ. The CDR3 sequence is 16 residues long. CDR3 region: CASSLGGTGLNQPQHF. The part of the CDR3 DNA that was read is TGCGCCAGCAGCTTGGGGGGAACAGGCCTCAATCAGCCC.

Turning to this clone: The read ends 3 residues shy of where the CDR3 ends; the end is completed using the germline J gene. V and J are TRBV19 and TRBJ2-4; D may be TRBD2 (5 bases). The germline gives CDR1 LNHDA, CDR2 SQIVND (reference sequence). The CDR3 is 13 amino acids. The part of the CDR3 DNA that was read is TGTGCCAGTAGTATACCCCCGCGGGCTGGT. This encodes CASSIPPRAG. The full-length CDR3 reads as CASSIPPRAGQYF.

Turning to this clone: At one of its ends the junction is not consistent with the germline gene, which may arise from a read error. The DNA ends 3 residues before the CDR3 does, and the rest of the CDR3 is filled in from the germline J gene. The genes are TRBV4-2 and TRBJ2-7, with a possible D match to TRBD2 (5 bases). Germline assignment: CDR1 LGHNA and CDR2 YNFKEQ. This CDR3 has 16 amino acids. CDR3 bases read: TGCGCCAGCAGCCAAGACCCCCTCGACTATGCGTTCGAG. Encoded protein: CASSQDPLDYAFE. The CDR3 as a whole reads CASSQDPLDYAFEQYF.